Below, 7 T cell receptor beta chains from the same sample are listed, as sequenced in a study of blood T cells in healthy people across ages. For the second PCR, which ran for about 7 to 11 cycles, a sample-barcoded 5' primer and a J-beta primer mix were used. One entry per CDR3 protein results from TCRdb running MiXCR on the 5' RACE reads. There are some 1.1 million distinct CDR3 sequences in the sample; roughly two fifths occur only once, and about an eighth lies in the top ten. The sequenced material came from blood. All receptors derive from a man aged 18 to 29 in good health.

The chain is built from TRBV12-3 or TRBV12-4 and TRBJ2-5; 9 nucleotides align to TRBD1. This CDR3 contains 14 residues. J lost 5 bases, V lost 5 bases, and 6 bases had no gene match. CDR3 nucleotides: TGTGCCAGCAGTACACAGGGGGCTTGGGAGACCCAGTACTTC. This encodes CASSTQGAWETQYF.

The chain combines TRBV20-1 with TRBJ2-1; D remains ambiguous. The V gene's germline CDR1 is DFQATT and CDR2 SNEGSKA (reference sequence). V dropped 3 bases and J dropped 1 base, with 13 bases sitting between them. This CDR3 is 15 amino acids long. For the CDR3, the DNA is TGCAGTGCTAGTAACAGCAGTTTATCCTACAATGAGCAGTTCTTC. The encoded protein is CSASNSSLSYNEQFF.

To note about this clonotype: One end of the junction fails to match germline, which may point to a read error. The gene calls are TRBV3-1 and TRBJ2-7; the match to TRBD1 covers 8 bases. The CDR3 runs 14 residues. Germline-derived CDR1 and CDR2 are LGHDT and YNNKEL (reference sequence). The CDR3, as DNA: TGTACCAGCAGCCCAAGGACAGGGTCTTACGAGCAGTACTTC. It encodes CTSSPRTGSYEQYF.

This clonotype was observed a handful of times. The chain couples TRBV30 to TRBJ1-2; D is unclear. The CDR3 extends over 11 amino acids. V lost 2 bases to trimming and J lost 0 bases, with 1 base between them. CDR1 GTSNPN and CDR2 SVGIG come from the germline V gene (reference sequence). The CDR3 DNA follows: TGTGCCTGGAGTTCTAACTATGGCTACACCTTC. Translation gives CAWSSNYGYTF. The full variable domain, completed using reference TRBV30 and TRBJ1-2, is SQTIHQWPATLVQPVGSPLSLECTVEGTSNPNLYWYRQAAGRGLQLLFYSVGIGQISSEVPQNLSASRPQDRQFILSSKKLLLSDSGFYLCAWSSNYGYTFGSGTRLTVV.

Notes on this clonotype: Relative to the germline gene, one junction end is altered; a read error may explain this. The chain employs TRBV5-4 and TRBJ1-4, with a tentative D call TRBD1 (6 bases). The CDR3 length is 18 residues. Germline V gene sequence: CDR1 SGHNT, CDR2 YYREEE (reference sequence). As DNA, the CDR3 is TGTGCCAGCAGCGAAGGACAGCCCGGAGGGGCGATTAATCAAAAACTGTTTTTT. It codes for CASSEGQPGGAINQKLFF.

Note on this clonotype: At one end the junction does not follow the germline gene, possibly because of a read error. The chain uses TRBV7-9 and TRBJ2-3; unclear D gene. CDR1 SEHNR and CDR2 FQNEAQ come from the germline V gene (reference sequence). There are 15 residues in the CDR3. CDR3 in DNA: TGTGCCAGCAGTTTGGCTGGGCCAGGCACAAATACGCAGTATTTT. It encodes CASSLAGPGTNTQYF.

The chain uses TRBV29-1 and TRBJ1-4; possibly TRBD1 for D (5 bases). Looked up from germline, CDR1 is SQVTM and CDR2 is ANQGSEA. This CDR3 spans 16 amino acids. V was pared by 6 bases and J by 3 bases, with 20 bases between. CDR3 bases: TGCAGCGTCCTAGAGATGGGGGGTGCGCCTAATGAAAAACTGTTTTTT. It encodes CSVLEMGGAPNEKLFF.